This TCR beta chain emerged from a study of control samples from healthy donors and cancer patients. The ends were cut back, 4 bases at V and 3 bases at J, with 15 bases in the middle. CDR3 length: 14 residues. Germline values: CDR1 GTSNPN, CDR2 SVGIG (reference sequence). Here immunoSEQ multiplex PCR was the method, and the copy in TCRdb shows in-frame clones only, minus some. The sample holds over 65,000 clones, 85% to 95% seen once. Specimen: blood. The chain is built from TRBV30 and TRBJ1-2; D might be TRBD1 (6 bases). The sequence came from a woman aged 35 to 49 in good health. CDR3 coding DNA: TGTGCCTGGAAGAGACAGGATCTGCACTATGGCTACACCTTC. Protein: CAWKRQDLHYGYTF.